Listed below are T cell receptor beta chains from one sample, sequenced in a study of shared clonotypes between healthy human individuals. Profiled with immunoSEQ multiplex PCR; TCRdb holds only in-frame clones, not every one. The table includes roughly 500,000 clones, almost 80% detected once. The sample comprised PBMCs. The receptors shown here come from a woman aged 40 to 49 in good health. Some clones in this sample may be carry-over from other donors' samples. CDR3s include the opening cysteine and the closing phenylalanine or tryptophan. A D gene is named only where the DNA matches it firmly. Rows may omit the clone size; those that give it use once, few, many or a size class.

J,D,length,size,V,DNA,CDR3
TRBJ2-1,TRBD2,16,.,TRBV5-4,TGTGCCAGCAGCTTGAGGGCGGCTAGCGGTTACAATGAGCAGTTCTTC,CASSLRAASGYNEQFF
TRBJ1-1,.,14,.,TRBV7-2,TGTGCCAGCAGCTTTGTCGGACCCGGGGAGCTTTCGGGTTTT,CASSFVGPGELSGF
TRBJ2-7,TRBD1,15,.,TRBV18,TGTGCCAGCTCACTCGGACAGGGAAACTATTACGAGCAGTACTTC,CASSLGQGNYYEQYF
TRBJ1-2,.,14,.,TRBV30,TGTGCCTGGCAGCGGCGGGTCGCTAACTATGGCTACACCTTC,CAWQRRVANYGYTF
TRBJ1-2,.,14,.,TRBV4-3,TGCGCCAGCAGCCAAGCGGGGGGGGCGGTTGGCTACACCTTC,CASSQAGGAVGYTF
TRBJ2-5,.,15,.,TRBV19,TGTGCCAGTAGTATTGGCCCTAGGCAGGGTGAGACCCAGTACTTC,CASSIGPRQGETQYF
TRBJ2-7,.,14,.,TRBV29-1,TGCAGCGTTGAGAAGGAAGCGGATGCGGGCGAGCAGTACTTC,CSVEKEADAGEQYF
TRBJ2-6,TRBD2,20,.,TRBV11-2,TGTGCCAGCAGCTTAGATCTGGGTAGCGGGCGAAAAAATGGGGCCAACGTCCTGACTTTC,CASSLDLGSGRKNGANVLTF
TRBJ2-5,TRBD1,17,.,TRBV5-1,TGCGCCAGCAGGGCCGGGACAGGGGGAATAGTAGGAGAGACCCAGTACTTC,CASRAGTGGIVGETQYF
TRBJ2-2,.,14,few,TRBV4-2,TGTGCCAGCAGCGCAGGGCCGAACACCGGGGAGCTGTTTTTT,CASSAGPNTGELFF
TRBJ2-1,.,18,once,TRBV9,TGTGCCAGCAGCGTAGGCATCACTATAGGATCCAGAGGGGATGAGCAGTTCTTC,CASSVGITIGSRGDEQFF
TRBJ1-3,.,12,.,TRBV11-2,TGTGCCAGCAGTCTGGGGGGAAACACCATATATTTT,CASSLGGNTIYF
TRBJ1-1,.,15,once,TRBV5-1,TGCGCCAGCAGCTTGGCGATGGGGCCTACCGCTGAAGCTTTCTTT,CASSLAMGPTAEAFF
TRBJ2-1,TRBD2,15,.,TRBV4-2,TGTGCCAGCAGCCAAGGAGCGGGAGTGCTCAATGAGCAGTTCTTC,CASSQGAGVLNEQFF